This TCR beta chain was profiled in a study of blood T cell repertoires in COVID-19. In the study overall: Specimens from acute and convalescent COVID-19 originated in the United States, Italy and Spain. Sample material is recorded as cDNA or gDNA derived from T cells, B-cell-depleted T cells, or PBMCs.

Germline assignment: CDR1 LNHDA and CDR2 SQIVND (reference sequence). The CDR3 spans 14 residues. Trimming took off 8 bases at V and 9 bases at J, with 20 bases between the two ends. TCRdb's table, derived via immunoSEQ multiplex PCR, lists solely in-frame clones and lacks some. In the table there are about 230,000 clones, about nine tenths of which are singletons. The rearrangement links TRBV19 to TRBJ1-5, with TRBD1 as a possible D gene (5 bases). The sample taken for sequencing was peripheral blood. The clonotype was recovered from a man aged 50 or older with COVID-19, enrolled during active disease. This CDR3 reads CASASRAWGWPQHF. The CDR3 DNA reads as TGTGCCAGTGCTTCCAGGGCTTGGGGTTGGCCCCAGCATTTT. The variable domain in full, completed from reference TRBV19 and TRBJ1-5, reads DGGITQSPKYLFRKEGQNVTLSCEQNLNHDAMYWYRQDPGQGLRLIYYSQIVNDFQKGDIAEGYSVSREKKESFPLTVTSAQKNPTAFYLCASASRAWGWPQHFGDGTRLSIL.